The next 21 T cell receptor beta chains were all read from a single sample in a study of blood T cells in healthy people across ages. The authors ran a second PCR of roughly 6 to 11 cycles using a sample-barcoded 5' primer and a J-beta primer mix. Using its own MiXCR run on the 5' RACE reads, TCRdb lists one record per CDR3 protein. In the table there are about 720,000 distinct CDR3 sequences, 20% to 25% of which are singletons. Sequenced material: blood. The receptors were sampled from an older man in good health.

This clonotype occurred a few times. The chain recombines TRBV7-3 with TRBJ2-3, with 7 bases aligning to TRBD2. The CDR3 runs to 15 residues. The germline gives CDR1 SGHTA, CDR2 FQGTGA. V lost 3 bases to trimming and J lost 0 bases; unmatched junction nucleotides: 3. DNA for the CDR3: TGTGCCAGCAGCTTCACTAGCGTTAGCACAGATACGCAGTATTTT. The encoded protein is CASSFTSVSTDTQYF.

This clonotype occurred many times. The chain couples TRBV27 to TRBJ2-3; 13 bases are a match to TRBD2. CDR3 length equals 17 residues. Per germline, CDR1 MNHEY and CDR2 SMNVEV (reference sequence). The V and J ends lost 0 bases and 2 bases, in that order; junction bases with no gene match: 2. In nucleotides, the CDR3 is TGTGCCAGCAGTTTATCGGGGACTAGCGGGGTCACAGATACGCAGTATTTT. Translation gives CASSLSGTSGVTDTQYF.

As DNA, the CDR3 is TGTGCCACCAGTGATACAGTAAGCACTGAAGCTTTCTTT. Protein: CATSDTVSTEAFF. This sequence joins TRBV24-1 and TRBJ1-1; D uncertain. The CDR3 covers 13 residues. In germline, CDR1 is KGHDR, CDR2 SFDVKD. V was clipped by 3 bases and J by 4 bases, with 8 bases between them.

This chain uses TRBV29-1 with TRBJ2-1; 9 bases line up with TRBD2. Unmatched junction bases numbered 5, after V lost 5 bases and J lost 6 bases. The CDR3 runs 13 residues. Germline CDR1 reads SQVTM; CDR2 reads ANQGSEA. CDR3 DNA: TGCAGCGTTTGTCTAGCGGGATCCAATGAGCAGTTCTTC. Amino acid sequence: CSVCLAGSNEQFF.

The gene calls are TRBV10-3 and TRBJ2-5; D is perhaps TRBD1 (6 bases). The V gene lost 8 bases and the J gene lost 6 bases, with 16 bases spanning the gap. The length of the CDR3 is 13 residues. The V gene's germline CDR1 is ENHRY and CDR2 SYGVKD. The CDR3 region has the DNA TGTGCCATCTCGGACAGATTACAACAGACCCAGTACTTC. As protein: CAISDRLQQTQYF.

The chain links TRBV18 to TRBJ2-1; 7 nucleotides line up with TRBD2. CDR3 length: 12 amino acids. Germline CDR1 KGHSH, CDR2 LQKENI. The V and J ends lost 10 bases and 10 bases, in that order; junction bases with no gene match: 10. CDR3 nucleotides: TGTGCCACTCAAGAGGCGGGAGAAGAGCAGTTCTTC. It translates to CATQEAGEEQFF.

The gene calls are TRBV28 and TRBJ2-5; perhaps TRBD2 as D (6 bases). The CDR3 is 14 amino acids. Looked up from germline, CDR1 is MDHEN and CDR2 is SYDVKM. Deletions cut 11 bases from V and 11 bases from J, with 27 bases between. The CDR3 nucleotides are TGTGCCTTAGCAAAGGGGACGGTCTCGGGGGAGCAGTACTTC. It codes for CALAKGTVSGEQYF.

This clonotype appeared a few times. The genes are TRBV6-5 and TRBJ1-4; a possible D gene is TRBD1 (5 bases). V was trimmed by 6 bases and J by 5 bases, leaving 13 bases between them. In germline, CDR1 is MNHEY, CDR2 SVGAGI. This CDR3 has 14 amino acids. CDR3 sequence: CASSWGGRNEKLFF. The CDR3 bases are TGTGCCAGCAGCTGGGGCGGGCGCAATGAAAAACTGTTTTTT.

The table lists this clonotype with a few counts. The chain joins TRBV6-5 to TRBJ2-7; 9 nucleotides align to TRBD1. Germline CDR1 reads MNHEY; CDR2 reads SVGAGI. The V and J ends lost 6 bases and 5 bases, in that order; junction bases with no gene match: 11. This CDR3 has 15 amino acids. CDR3 bases: TGTGCCAGCAGGCTTACAGGGGGCGAAGTCAACGAGCAGTACTTC. It translates to CASRLTGGEVNEQYF.

This clonotype was seen a few times. This chain uses TRBV7-3 with TRBJ2-2; 7 nucleotides match TRBD1. This CDR3 has 15 residues. With V trimmed by 3 bases and J by 3 bases, 4 bases remained unmatched. Germline V CDR1 and CDR2: SGHTA, FQGTGA. The CDR3 reads CASSFRQGYTGELFF. CDR3 DNA: TGTGCCAGCAGCTTCCGACAGGGCTACACCGGGGAGCTGTTTTTT.

CDR3 nucleotide sequence: TGTGCCAGCACCTTCTTCCAGGAGACAGGGGGCCGGAACACTGAAGCTTTCTTT. Translating gives CASTFFQETGGRNTEAFF. V gene TRBV6-1 combines with J gene TRBJ1-1, with TRBD1 matching 10 bases. The CDR3 has 18 amino acids. Trimming took 7 bases from V and 1 from J; bases not matched to a gene: 15. CDR1 MNHNS and CDR2 SASEGT come from the germline V gene.

The chain is built from TRBV7-8 and TRBJ1-1, with D possibly TRBD1 on 6 matching bases. V dropped 2 bases and J dropped 10 bases, with 20 bases sitting between them. Germline values: CDR1 SGHVS, CDR2 FQNEAQ. This CDR3 contains 15 residues. The CDR3 DNA is TGTGCCAGCAGCTTACCCGGCAGGGGTTCCCCCCGAGCTTTCTTT. This sequence encodes CASSLPGRGSPRAFF.

In its sample, this clonotype was seen a few times. The rearrangement links TRBV6-1 to TRBJ2-1, with TRBD2 identical over 10 bases. CDR1 is MNHNS and CDR2 is SASEGT in the germline V gene. The V and J ends lost 5 bases and 6 bases, in that order; junction bases with no gene match: 10. This CDR3 contains 16 residues. The CDR3 nucleotides are TGTGCCAGCAGTCGGTCTCTAGCGGGAGTACCCAATGAGCAGTTCTTC. Protein product: CASSRSLAGVPNEQFF.

The J gene is TRBJ2-2, the V gene TRBV7-9, with D perhaps TRBD1 (5 bases). V was cut by 3 bases and J by 0 bases, with 8 bases left in between. This CDR3 spans 15 amino acids. Germline V gene data show CDR1 as SEHNR and CDR2 as FQNEAQ (reference sequence). CDR3: CASSFWTTNTGELFF. CDR3 sequence (DNA): TGTGCCAGCAGCTTTTGGACAACGAACACCGGGGAGCTGTTTTTT.

This chain connects TRBV6-5 to TRBJ2-5; TRBD2 might be the D (6 bases). Germline CDR1 and CDR2: MNHEY and SVGAGI. The germline V and J ends were trimmed by 6 bases and 2 bases, with 16 bases remaining between them. The length of the CDR3 is 15 residues. The CDR3 spells CASRRKGTAQETQYF. CDR3 DNA: TGTGCCAGCAGACGCAAAGGGACTGCTCAAGAGACCCAGTACTTC.

The chain employs TRBV5-6 and TRBJ2-4, with 7 bases lining up with TRBD1. CDR1 SGHDT and CDR2 YYEEEE come from the germline V gene. This CDR3 has 14 amino acids. J lost 8 bases, V lost 4 bases, and 9 bases had no gene match. CDR3 sequence (DNA): TGTGCCAGCAGCCCCGGCGCAGGGGGTTACATTCAGTACTTC. This encodes CASSPGAGGYIQYF.

The chain employs TRBV4-1 and TRBJ1-2, with D possibly TRBD1 on 5 matching bases. Between the trimmed V and J ends, which lost 1 base and 4 bases, there was a span of 16 bases. Germline CDR1 reads MGHRA; CDR2 reads YSYEKL. The CDR3 runs to 16 residues. CDR3 sequence reads: CASSQGDTGTVYGYTF. The CDR3 DNA sequence: TGCGCCAGCAGCCAAGGCGATACGGGGACGGTCTATGGCTACACCTTC.

In its sample, this clonotype was seen a few times. The chain combines TRBV12-3 or TRBV12-4 with TRBJ1-3; possibly TRBD1 for D (6 bases). This CDR3 has 15 amino acids. The V gene lost 2 bases and the J gene lost 4 bases, with 12 bases spanning the gap. Here the CDR3 DNA reads TGTGCCAGCAGTTTAAGGCAGGGGAACGGAAACACCATATATTTT. Translating it yields CASSLRQGNGNTIYF.

This sequence joins TRBV9 and TRBJ2-5; D gene ambiguous. Looked up from germline, CDR1 is SGDLS and CDR2 is YYNGEE. V lost 0 bases to trimming and J lost 5 bases, with 14 bases between them. The CDR3 has 15 residues. In DNA form, the CDR3 reads TGTGCCAGCAGCGTAGAGGCGACCCCTTGGGAGACCCAGTACTTC. The encoded protein is CASSVEATPWETQYF.

This clonotype occurred a few times. V and J are TRBV5-1 and TRBJ2-7; D gene unclear. The length of the CDR3 is 13 residues. The V end was cut by 3 bases, the J end by 4 bases, with 11 bases between. The germline V gene encodes CDR1 SGHRS and CDR2 YFSETQ. The CDR3 reads CASSSPFVYEQYF. CDR3 coding DNA: TGCGCCAGCAGCTCTCCTTTCGTTTACGAGCAGTACTTC.

There are many counts of this clonotype. The chain couples TRBV29-1 to TRBJ1-3; D uncertain. Germline CDR1 SQVTM, CDR2 ANQGSEA. The CDR3 has 16 amino acids. V was shortened by 6 bases and J by 4 bases, with 22 bases between the two germline ends. Here the CDR3 DNA reads TGCAGCGTCGCCCTAGGGATCTGGAAGGCCGGAAACACCATATATTTT. This gives the protein CSVALGIWKAGNTIYF.